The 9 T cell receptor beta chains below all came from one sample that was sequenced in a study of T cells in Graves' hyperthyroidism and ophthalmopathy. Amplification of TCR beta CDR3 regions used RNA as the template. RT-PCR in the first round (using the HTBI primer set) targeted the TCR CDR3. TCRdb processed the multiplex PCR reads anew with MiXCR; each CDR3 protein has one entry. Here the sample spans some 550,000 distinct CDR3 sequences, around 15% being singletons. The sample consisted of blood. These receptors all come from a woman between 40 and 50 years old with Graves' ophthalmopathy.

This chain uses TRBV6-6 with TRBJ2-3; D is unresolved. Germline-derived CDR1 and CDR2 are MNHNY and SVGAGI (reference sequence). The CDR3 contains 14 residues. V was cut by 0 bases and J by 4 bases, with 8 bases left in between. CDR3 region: CASSYSLWADTQYF. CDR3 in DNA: TGTGCCAGCAGTTACTCATTATGGGCAGATACGCAGTATTTT.

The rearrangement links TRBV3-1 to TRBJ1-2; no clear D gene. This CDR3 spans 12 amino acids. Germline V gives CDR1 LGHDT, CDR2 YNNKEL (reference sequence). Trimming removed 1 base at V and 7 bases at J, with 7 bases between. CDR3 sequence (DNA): TGTGCCAGCAGCCAAGGCGGCGGTGGCTACACCTTC. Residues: CASSQGGGGYTF.

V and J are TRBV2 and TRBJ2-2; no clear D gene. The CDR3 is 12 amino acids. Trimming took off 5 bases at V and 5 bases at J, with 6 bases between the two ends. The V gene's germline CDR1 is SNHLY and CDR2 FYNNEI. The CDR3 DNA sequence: TGTGCCAGCAGTAACCTTACCGGGGAGCTGTTTTTT. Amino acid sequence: CASSNLTGELFF.

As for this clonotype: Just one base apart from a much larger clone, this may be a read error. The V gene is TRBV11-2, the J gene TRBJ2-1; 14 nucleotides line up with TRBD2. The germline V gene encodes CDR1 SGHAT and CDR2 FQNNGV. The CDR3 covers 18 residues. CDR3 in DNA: TGTACCAGCAGTGACCCGGGACTAGCGGGGGCCCTCTACAATGAGCAGTTCTTC. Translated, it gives CTSSDPGLAGALYNEQFF.

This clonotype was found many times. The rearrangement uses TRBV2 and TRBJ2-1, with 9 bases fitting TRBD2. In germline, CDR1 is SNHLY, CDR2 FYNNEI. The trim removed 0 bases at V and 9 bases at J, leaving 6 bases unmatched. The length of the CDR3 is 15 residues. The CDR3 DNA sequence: TGTGCCAGCAGTGAAGCCAGACGGACTAGCGCTGAGCAGTTCTTC. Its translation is CASSEARRTSAEQFF. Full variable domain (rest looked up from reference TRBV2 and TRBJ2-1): EPEVTQTPSHQVTQMGQEVILRCVPISNHLYFYWYRQILGQKVEFLVSFYNNEISEKSEIFDDQFSVERPDGSNFTLKIRSTKLEDSAMYFCASSEARRTSAEQFFGPGTRLTVL.

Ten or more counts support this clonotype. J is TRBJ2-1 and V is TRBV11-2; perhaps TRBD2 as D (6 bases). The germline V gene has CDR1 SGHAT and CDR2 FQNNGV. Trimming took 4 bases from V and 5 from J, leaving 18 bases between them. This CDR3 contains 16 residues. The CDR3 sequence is CASSSGLPDPNNEQFF. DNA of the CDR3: TGTGCCAGCAGCTCGGGACTTCCCGATCCCAACAATGAGCAGTTCTTC.

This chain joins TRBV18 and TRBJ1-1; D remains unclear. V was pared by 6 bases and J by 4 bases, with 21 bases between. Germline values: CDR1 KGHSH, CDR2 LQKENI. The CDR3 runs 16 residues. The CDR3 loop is CASSPQLRSKSTEAFF. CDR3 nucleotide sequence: TGTGCCAGCTCGCCCCAGTTGCGGAGTAAGAGCACTGAAGCTTTCTTT.

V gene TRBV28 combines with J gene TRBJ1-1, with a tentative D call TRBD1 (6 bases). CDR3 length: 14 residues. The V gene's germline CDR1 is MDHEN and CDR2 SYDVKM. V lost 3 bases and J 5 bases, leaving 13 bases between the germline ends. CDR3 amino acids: CASSFYQGGTEAFF. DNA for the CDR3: TGTGCCAGCAGTTTCTACCAAGGGGGGACTGAAGCTTTCTTT.

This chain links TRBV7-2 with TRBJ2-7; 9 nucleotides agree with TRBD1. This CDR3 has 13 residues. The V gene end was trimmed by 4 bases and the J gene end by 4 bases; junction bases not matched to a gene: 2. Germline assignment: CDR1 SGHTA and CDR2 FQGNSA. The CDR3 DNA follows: TGTGCCAGCAGCTGGGGGACAGGGTACGAGCAGTACTTC. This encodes CASSWGTGYEQYF.